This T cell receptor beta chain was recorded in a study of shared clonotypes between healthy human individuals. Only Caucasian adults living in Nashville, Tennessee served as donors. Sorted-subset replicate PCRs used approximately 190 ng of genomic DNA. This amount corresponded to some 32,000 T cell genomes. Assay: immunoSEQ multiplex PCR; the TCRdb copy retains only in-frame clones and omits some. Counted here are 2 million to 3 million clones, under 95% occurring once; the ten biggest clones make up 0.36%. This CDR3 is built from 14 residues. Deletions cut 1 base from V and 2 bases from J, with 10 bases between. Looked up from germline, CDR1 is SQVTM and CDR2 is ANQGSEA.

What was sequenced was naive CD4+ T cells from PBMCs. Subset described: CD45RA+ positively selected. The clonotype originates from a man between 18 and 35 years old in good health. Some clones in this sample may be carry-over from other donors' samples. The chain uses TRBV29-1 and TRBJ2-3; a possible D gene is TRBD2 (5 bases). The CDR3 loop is CSVEGRQTTDTQYF. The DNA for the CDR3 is TGCAGCGTTGAAGGGAGGCAGACCACAGATACGCAGTATTTT.